The 27 T cell receptor beta chains below come from one sample, sequenced in a study of early T cells in non-severe SARS-CoV-2 infection. Using its own MiXCR run on the 5' RACE reads, TCRdb lists one record per CDR3 protein. The data show tens of thousands of distinct CDR3 sequences, roughly 12% seen once. Specimen: whole blood. The receptor source for this set is an adult who was a healthcare worker with PCR-confirmed SARS-CoV-2 infection or an uninfected control (not recorded which).

This clonotype was counted many times. This chain uses TRBV28 with TRBJ2-5, with 8 bases identical to TRBD1. The CDR3 sequence is 14 residues long. V dropped 3 bases and J dropped 7; count of bases not matched to a gene: 7. Germline V lookup: CDR1 MDHEN, CDR2 SYDVKM. CDR3 nucleotide sequence: TGTGCCAGCAGTTTCGAAGACAGGGGATGGACCCAGTACTTC. This gives the protein CASSFEDRGWTQYF. The full variable domain, its missing parts supplied by reference TRBV28 and TRBJ2-5, is DVKVTQSSRYLVKRTGEKVFLECVQDMDHENMFWYRQDPGLGLRLIYFSYDVKMKEKGDIPEGYSVSREKKERFSLILESASTNQTSMYLCASSFEDRGWTQYFGPGTRLLVL.

As regards this clonotype: One junction end does not reproduce the germline sequence, and a read error may be involved. The V call is TRBV7-9, the J call TRBJ2-2; 9 bases line up with TRBD1. The CDR3 extends over 15 amino acids. Germline V lookup: CDR1 SEHNR, CDR2 FQNEAQ (reference sequence). The CDR3 here is CASSPTGGRTGEPFF. DNA for the CDR3: TGTGCCAGCAGCCCAACAGGGGGCCGCACCGGGGAGCCGTTTTTT.

The rearrangement joins TRBV24-1 to TRBJ2-3; D might be TRBD1 or TRBD2, each matching 5 bases. The V end was cut by 12 bases, the J end by 3 bases, with 18 bases between. Germline assignment: CDR1 KGHDR and CDR2 SFDVKD. This CDR3 comprises 14 residues. In nucleotides, the CDR3 is TGTGCCTCCCGCCCGAGGGGTTCTACAGATACGCAGTATTTT. It yields the protein CASRPRGSTDTQYF.

The sample holds many counts of this clonotype. In DNA form, the CDR3 reads TGCAGCGTTGTTAGCAAATCCTCCTACGAGCAGTACTTC. Translation: CSVVSKSSYEQYF. The rearrangement links TRBV29-1 to TRBJ2-7, with D unresolved. This CDR3 region has 13 residues. V dropped 4 bases and J dropped 0 bases, with 10 bases sitting between them. Germline V gene data show CDR1 as SQVTM and CDR2 as ANQGSEA.

This clonotype was seen many times. The rearrangement links TRBV30 to TRBJ1-6, with D unclear. Looked up from germline, CDR1 is GTSNPN and CDR2 is SVGIG (reference sequence). This CDR3 is built from 13 residues. Trimming took off 2 bases at V and 8 bases at J, with 10 bases between the two ends. As DNA, the CDR3 is TGTGCCTGGAGTAATTCGGCGGATTCACCCCTCCACTTT. Its protein product is CAWSNSADSPLHF.

The chain uses TRBV11-2 and TRBJ2-1; D call uncertain. This CDR3 spans 15 amino acids. Germline values: CDR1 SGHAT, CDR2 FQNNGV. Between the trimmed V and J ends, which lost 5 bases and 3 bases, there was a span of 14 bases. The CDR3 DNA is TGTGCCAGCAGCCTCGGGCCGCCTATCTACAATGAGCAGTTCTTC. Translation gives CASSLGPPIYNEQFF.

This clonotype came up a few times. This chain joins TRBV10-3 and TRBJ2-7; D remains unclear. The germline V and J ends were trimmed by 7 bases and 6 bases, with 4 bases remaining between them. Germline CDR1 ENHRY, CDR2 SYGVKD. CDR3 length equals 9 residues. CDR3 sequence (DNA): TGTGCCATCACGGGCGAGCAGTACTTC. Its translation: CAITGEQYF.

This clonotype was observed at least ten times. The V call is TRBV27, the J call TRBJ2-7; D call uncertain. The germline V and J ends were trimmed by 3 bases and 4 bases, with 10 bases remaining between them. This CDR3 has 13 amino acids. In germline, CDR1 is MNHEY, CDR2 SMNVEV (reference sequence). This chain's CDR3 is CASSLKVWYEQYF. The CDR3 bases are TGTGCCAGCAGTTTGAAGGTCTGGTACGAGCAGTACTTC.

This clonotype appeared a few times. The chain has TRBV29-1 and TRBJ2-1, with 12 positions matching TRBD2. V gave up 4 bases and J gave up 5 bases; unmatched junction bases: 6. This CDR3 is built from 15 residues. Germline V gene sequence: CDR1 SQVTM, CDR2 ANQGSEA. CDR3: CSVARTSGENNEQFF. CDR3 bases: TGCAGCGTTGCCCGGACTAGCGGGGAGAACAATGAGCAGTTCTTC.

The V gene is TRBV4-2, the J gene TRBJ2-5; 9 bases align to TRBD2. The CDR3 has 16 residues. The germline V gene encodes CDR1 LGHNA and CDR2 YNFKEQ. With 4 bases clipped from V and 5 bases from J, the junction kept 11 bases outside the gene matches. CDR3 DNA: TGTGCCAGCAGCCCCAGGGTAGCGGGAGTCCCTGAGACCCAGTACTTC. As protein: CASSPRVAGVPETQYF.

This clonotype was found many times. This chain connects TRBV7-9 to TRBJ2-3; 12 positions match TRBD2. J was trimmed by 0 bases and V by 4 bases; bases with no gene match: 2. CDR3 length equals 16 residues. Germline-derived CDR1 and CDR2 are SEHNR and FQNEAQ (reference sequence). The CDR3 DNA is TGTGCCAGCAGCTGGACTAGCGGGGCTAGCACAGATACGCAGTATTTT. Translating it yields CASSWTSGASTDTQYF.

The table lists this clonotype with a few counts. V usage is TRBV4-1 and J usage is TRBJ2-7, with 9 bases fitting TRBD1. The CDR3 is 14 amino acids. V shed 4 bases, J shed 8 bases, and the junction held 9 bases outside the gene matches. Per the germline V gene, CDR1 is MGHRA and CDR2 is YSYEKL. The CDR3 reads CASSPPGTGRQQYF. In DNA, the CDR3 is TGCGCCAGCAGCCCGCCCGGGACAGGGAGACAGCAGTACTTC.

Only a few counts were recorded for this clonotype. V and J are TRBV27 and TRBJ1-1, with D possibly TRBD1 on 6 matching bases. CDR1 is MNHEY, CDR2 SMNVEV, per germline (reference sequence). Trimming removed 8 bases from V and 5 bases from J, with 12 bases in between. This CDR3 comprises 12 residues. The CDR3: CASFTTGTEAFF. CDR3 in DNA: TGTGCCAGCTTTACAACAGGGACTGAAGCTTTCTTT.

This clonotype was seen many times. Here the CDR3 DNA reads TGTGCCAGCAGTTCAGCTGGAGGGGGCTCCTACGAGCAGTACTTC. Translation: CASSSAGGGSYEQYF. The genes are TRBV28 and TRBJ2-7; D might be TRBD1 or TRBD2, each matching 6 bases. V was shortened by 4 bases and J by 0 bases, with 13 bases between the two germline ends. The CDR3 spans 15 residues. Germline V gene data show CDR1 as MDHEN and CDR2 as SYDVKM.

This clonotype was seen many times. This chain joins TRBV4-2 and TRBJ1-2, with D perhaps matching TRBD1 (6 bases). The germline CDR1 and CDR2 sequences are LGHNA and YNFKEQ. The CDR3 covers 19 residues. The V end was cut by 4 bases, the J end by 2 bases, with 26 bases between. The CDR3 DNA reads TGTGCCAGCAGCCGCCATGCCCCTCCCCGGGGGGGCCGGAACTATGGCTACACCTTC. It is translated as CASSRHAPPRGGRNYGYTF.

This sequence joins TRBV28 and TRBJ2-2; D is ambiguous. The germline CDR1 and CDR2 sequences are MDHEN and SYDVKM. CDR3 length equals 15 residues. V lost 5 bases and J lost 0, with 10 bases in between. CDR3 sequence reads: CASSKLQTNTGELFF. CDR3 nucleotide sequence: TGTGCCAGCAGTAAGCTACAGACGAACACCGGGGAGCTGTTTTTT. Using reference TRBV28 and TRBJ2-2 for the parts outside the CDR3, the full variable domain is DVKVTQSSRYLVKRTGEKVFLECVQDMDHENMFWYRQDPGLGLRLIYFSYDVKMKEKGDIPEGYSVSREKKERFSLILESASTNQTSMYLCASSKLQTNTGELFFGEGSRLTVL.

In this sample, this clonotype turned up a few times. This chain connects TRBV30 to TRBJ2-7, with a weak D call TRBD1 (7 bases). Germline values: CDR1 GTSNPN, CDR2 SVGIG (reference sequence). Trimming pared 5 bases from V and 0 bases from J, leaving 14 bases between. This CDR3 comprises 14 residues. The CDR3 nucleotides are TGTGCCTGGGGCCCAGGGGGAGGCTCCTACGAGCAGTACTTC. Its translation: CAWGPGGGSYEQYF.

The sample holds many counts of this clonotype. The chain links TRBV28 to TRBJ1-1; no firm D call. CDR3 length: 12 amino acids. CDR1 and CDR2 (germline): MDHEN, SYDVKM. Trimming shortened V by 3 bases and J by 5 bases, and 7 bases separated the two germline ends. The CDR3, as DNA: TGTGCCAGCAGTTTTGCCGGGACTGAAGCTTTCTTT. Encoded protein: CASSFAGTEAFF. Full variable domain (remainder filled in from reference TRBV28 and TRBJ1-1): DVKVTQSSRYLVKRTGEKVFLECVQDMDHENMFWYRQDPGLGLRLIYFSYDVKMKEKGDIPEGYSVSREKKERFSLILESASTNQTSMYLCASSFAGTEAFFGQGTRLTVV.

The chain recombines TRBV5-1 with TRBJ1-3, with D perhaps TRBD1 (6 bases). This CDR3 is built from 16 residues. V shed 0 bases and J shed 2 bases, with 12 bases lying between them. Germline V CDR1 and CDR2: SGHRS, YFSETQ. Here the CDR3 DNA reads TGCGCCAGCAGCTTGGTTCAGGGGACGGCTGGAAACACCATATATTTT. Translating gives CASSLVQGTAGNTIYF.

This clonotype was seen many times. The chain uses TRBV7-6 and TRBJ2-2; maybe TRBD2 (6 bases). Germline CDR1 SGHVS, CDR2 FNYEAQ. This CDR3 spans 15 amino acids. The ends were cut back, 5 bases at V and 0 bases at J, with 10 bases in the middle. CDR3: CASSRSGTNTGELFF. The CDR3 DNA reads TGTGCCAGCAGCCGTAGCGGAACGAACACCGGGGAGCTGTTTTTT.

There are many counts of this clonotype. This chain joins TRBV25-1 and TRBJ2-5; D ambiguous. CDR3 length: 15 amino acids. V lost 2 bases and J lost 1, with 11 bases in between. Germline V CDR1 and CDR2: MGHDK, SYGVNS. CDR3 in DNA: TGTGCCAGCAGTGAAAATACTCACCTCCAAGAGACCCAGTACTTC. Its protein product is CASSENTHLQETQYF.

V is TRBV5-4 and J is TRBJ2-7; D is ambiguous. The CDR3 sequence is 12 residues long. Germline CDR1 reads SGHNT; CDR2 reads YYREEE (reference sequence). Trimming cost V 0 bases and J 4 bases, with 5 bases left between them. The CDR3 reads CASSLVGYEQYF. CDR3 DNA sequence: TGTGCCAGCAGCTTGGTAGGTTACGAGCAGTACTTC. Combining the CDR3 with reference TRBV5-4 and TRBJ2-7 gives the whole variable domain ETGVTQSPTHLIKTRGQQVTLRCSSQSGHNTVSWYQQALGQGPQFIFQYYREEENGRGNFPPRFSGLQFPNYSSELNVNALELDDSALYLCASSLVGYEQYFGPGTRLTVT.

The chain carries TRBV20-1 and TRBJ1-4; 10 nucleotides agree with TRBD1. Losses at the gene ends were 3 bases for V and 8 bases for J; bases not matched to a gene: 9. CDR1 is DFQATT and CDR2 is SNEGSKA in the germline V gene (reference sequence). The CDR3 covers 15 residues. DNA for the CDR3: TGCAGTGCTAGCCCTAGGGACAGGGGATACGAAAAACTGTTTTTT. It is translated as CSASPRDRGYEKLFF.

There are many counts of this clonotype. The chain recombines TRBV5-1 with TRBJ2-3; D possibly corresponds to TRBD2 (5 bases). Trimming removed 3 bases from V and 4 bases from J, with 12 bases in between. The length of the CDR3 is 14 residues. Germline CDR1 is SGHRS and CDR2 is YFSETQ. In DNA, the CDR3 is TGCGCCAGCAGCTCGACCGGGGAACCAGATACGCAGTATTTT. This gives the protein CASSSTGEPDTQYF.

In its sample, this clonotype was seen many times. The CDR3 loop reads CASSFRVRDSPLHF. The CDR3 nucleotides read TGTGCCAGCAGTTTCAGGGTACGCGATTCACCCCTCCACTTT. The rearrangement uses TRBV12-3 or TRBV12-4 and TRBJ1-6, with D perhaps TRBD1 (5 bases). V gave up 3 bases and J gave up 8 bases, with 11 bases separating them. The CDR3 totals 14 residues.

V is TRBV2 and J is TRBJ2-1; TRBD2 agrees at 14 bases. V lost 7 bases, J lost 7 bases, and 9 bases stayed unmatched. The CDR3 has 16 amino acids. Germline CDR1 is SNHLY and CDR2 is FYNNEI. The CDR3 DNA follows: TGTGCCAGCATCCGGGGAGGGACTAGCGGGAGTAATGAGCAGTTCTTC. This gives the protein CASIRGGTSGSNEQFF.

The J gene is TRBJ2-5, the V gene TRBV18; D remains unclear. Germline V gives CDR1 KGHSH, CDR2 LQKENI. CDR3 length: 13 residues. Between the trimmed V and J ends, which lost 0 bases and 7 bases, there was a span of 9 bases. The CDR3 DNA follows: TGTGCCAGCTCACCACCGGAAGCGAGGACCCAGTACTTC. It specifies CASSPPEARTQYF.